This T cell receptor (beta chain) is drawn from a study of T cells in Graves' hyperthyroidism and ophthalmopathy. Amplification yielded TCR beta CDR3 regions, with RNA transcripts as the source. TCR CDR3 underwent first-round RT-PCR with the HTBI primer set. TCRdb called the multiplex PCR reads again in MiXCR, with one record for every CDR3 protein. The sample shows under 250,000 distinct CDR3 sequences, roughly 22% of them seen only once. Study-wide points: Ophthalmopathy was distinguished from stable hyperthyroidism by 13 V-J signatures.

Note on this clonotype: Its antigen is undetermined.

The CDR3 loop spans 16 amino acids. CDR1 and CDR2 from the germline V gene are MNHEY and SMNVEV (reference sequence). V was shortened by 0 bases and J by 0 bases, with 12 bases between the two germline ends. Sequencing used blood. The TCR sequence derives from a woman aged 35 to 49 with Graves' ophthalmopathy. The chain is built from TRBV27 and TRBJ2-7; D is possibly TRBD1 (6 bases). In DNA form, the CDR3 reads TGTGCCAGCAGTTTATCCGGGCCAGGGGACTCCTACGAGCAGTACTTC. Protein product: CASSLSGPGDSYEQYF.